This is a list of T cell receptor beta chains from one sample in a study of long-term antiretroviral therapy in people with HIV. The repertoire was sequenced with immunoSEQ multiplex PCR; TCRdb's copy has only in-frame clones and lacks some. The sample carries around 14,000 clones, 75% to 85% recorded once. Sequenced here: unsorted PBMCs, sampled 1.3 years before starting antiretroviral therapy. The receptors derive from a man aged 35-49 years with HIV. Both conserved end residues are part of each CDR3. A D gene is named only where the DNA matches it firmly. Some rows have no size entry. The others give once, few or many, or a class for an expanded clone.

V gene	D gene	J gene	clone size	CDR3 protein	CDR3 DNA
TRBV18	-	TRBJ2-7	-	CASSPISGLGGEQYF	TGTGCCAGCTCACCAATCTCAGGTCTAGGGGGGGAGCAGTACTTC
TRBV6-5	TRBD1	TRBJ1-5	-	CASSPRTGRVQPQHF	TGTGCCAGCAGTCCCCGGACAGGGCGCGTTCAGCCCCAGCATTTT
TRBV27	-	TRBJ2-7	-	CASSLKTDSSYEQYF	TGTGCCAGCAGTTTAAAGACGGATAGCTCCTACGAGCAGTACTTC
TRBV13	TRBD2	TRBJ2-1	large	CASSLEGGGARNEQFF	TGTGCCAGCAGCTTAGAGGGCGGGGGGGCCAGAAATGAGCAGTTCTTC
TRBV18	TRBD2	TRBJ2-1	-	CASSPLLAGDNEQFF	TGTGCCAGCTCACCACTGCTAGCGGGGGACAATGAGCAGTTCTTC
TRBV5-5	-	TRBJ1-3	-	CASSFLGNTIYF	TGTGCCAGCAGCTTTTTGGGAAACACCATATATTTT
TRBV6-1	TRBD1	TRBJ1-2	-	CASREQGADGYTF	TGTGCCAGCAGGGAACAGGGGGCTGATGGCTACACCTTC
TRBV9	-	TRBJ2-2	-	CASSVAGVWGRNTGELFF	TGTGCCAGCAGCGTAGCGGGGGTTTGGGGCAGAAACACCGGGGAGCTGTTTTTT
TRBV5-4	TRBD2	TRBJ2-7	-	CASSPGGREQYF	TGTGCCAGCAGCCCGGGAGGACGCGAGCAGTACTTC
TRBV27	TRBD1	TRBJ2-4	-	CASSLWGQGGDIQYF	TGTGCCAGCAGTTTATGGGGACAGGGGGGAGACATTCAGTACTTC
TRBV14	-	TRBJ1-2	-	CASSQGGGYTF	TGTGCCAGCAGCCAAGGCGGGGGCTACACCTTC
TRBV15	-	TRBJ2-1	medium-sized	CATSRDTGLTNEQFF	TGTGCCACCAGCAGAGATACAGGGCTTACTAATGAGCAGTTCTTC
TRBV11-2	TRBD1	TRBJ2-3	-	CASSLWGQGAFADTQYF	TGTGCCAGCAGCTTATGGGGACAGGGGGCTTTTGCAGATACGCAGTATTTT
TRBV27	TRBD1	TRBJ2-4	-	CASRVGGQGKNIQYF	TGTGCCAGCAGGGTGGGGGGACAGGGCAAAAACATTCAGTACTTC
TRBV7-3	TRBD1	TRBJ1-1	-	CASSSTGANTEAFF	TGTGCCAGCAGTTCGACAGGGGCGAACACTGAAGCTTTCTTT
TRBV29-1	-	TRBJ1-5	-	CSVEETLGEPQHF	TGCAGCGTTGAGGAGACCTTGGGGGAGCCCCAGCATTTT
TRBV6-6	TRBD1	TRBJ1-1	once	CASSADRDFQRAFF	TGTGCCAGCAGCGCGGACAGGGACTTCCAGCGAGCTTTCTTT
TRBV29-1	-	TRBJ2-3	-	CSVVVGLSTDTQYF	TGCAGCGTTGTGGTAGGCCTCAGCACAGATACGCAGTATTTT
TRBV18	-	TRBJ2-1	-	CASSYGPNEQFF	TGTGCCAGCTCTTACGGACCCAATGAGCAGTTCTTC
TRBV7-7	-	TRBJ2-3	-	CASSLGRGTDTQYF	TGTGCCAGCAGCTTAGGGCGGGGCACAGATACGCAGTATTTT
TRBV7-7	TRBD1	TRBJ2-5	-	CASRRGQEETQYF	TGTGCCAGCAGAAGAGGACAGGAAGAGACCCAGTACTTC
TRBV18	-	TRBJ1-2	-	CASSPETGLGYTF	TGTGCCAGCTCACCCGAAACAGGTTTGGGCTACACCTTC
TRBV29-1	TRBD1	TRBJ1-4	-	CSVAQGGGEKLFF	TGCAGCGTTGCCCAGGGGGGAGGCGAAAAACTGTTTTTT
TRBV5-8	-	TRBJ2-5	-	CASSVRTGLSQYF	TGTGCCAGCAGCGTTCGTACAGGGTTGTCCCAGTACTTC